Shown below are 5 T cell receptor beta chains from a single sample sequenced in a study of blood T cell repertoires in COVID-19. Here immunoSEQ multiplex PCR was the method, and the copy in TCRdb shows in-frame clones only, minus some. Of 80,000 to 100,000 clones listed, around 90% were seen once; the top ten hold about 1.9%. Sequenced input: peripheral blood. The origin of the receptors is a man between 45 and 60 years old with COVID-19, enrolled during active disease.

CDR3 loop: CATSRGVWETNEKLFF. The CDR3 nucleotides are TGTGCCACCAGCAGAGGTGTCTGGGAGACTAATGAAAAACTGTTTTTT. The rearrangement joins TRBV15 to TRBJ1-4; unclear D gene. Looked up from germline, CDR1 is LNHNV and CDR2 is YYDKDF (reference sequence). This CDR3 spans 16 amino acids. Trimming removed 1 base from V and 2 bases from J, with 11 bases in between.

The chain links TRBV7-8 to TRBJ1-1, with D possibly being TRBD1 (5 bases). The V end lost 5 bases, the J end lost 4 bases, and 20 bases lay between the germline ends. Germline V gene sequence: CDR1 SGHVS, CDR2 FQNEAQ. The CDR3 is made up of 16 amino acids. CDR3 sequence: CASSPEGGGASTEAFF. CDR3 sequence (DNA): TGTGCCAGCAGCCCGGAGGGCGGGGGTGCGAGCACTGAAGCTTTCTTT. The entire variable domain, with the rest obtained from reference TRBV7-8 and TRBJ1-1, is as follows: GAGVSQSPRYKVAKRGQDVALRCDPISGHVSLFWYQQALGQGPEFLTYFQNEAQLDKSGLPSDRFFAERPEGSVSTLKIQRTQQEDSAVYLCASSPEGGGASTEAFFGQGTRLTVV.

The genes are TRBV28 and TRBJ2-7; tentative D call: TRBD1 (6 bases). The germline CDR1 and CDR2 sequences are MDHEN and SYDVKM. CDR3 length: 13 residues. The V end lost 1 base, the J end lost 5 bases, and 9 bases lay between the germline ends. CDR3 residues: CASSLFSGDEQYF. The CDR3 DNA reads TGTGCCAGCAGTTTATTTTCAGGGGACGAGCAGTACTTC. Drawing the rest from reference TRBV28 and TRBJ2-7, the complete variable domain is DVKVTQSSRYLVKRTGEKVFLECVQDMDHENMFWYRQDPGLGLRLIYFSYDVKMKEKGDIPEGYSVSREKKERFSLILESASTNQTSMYLCASSLFSGDEQYFGPGTRLTVT.

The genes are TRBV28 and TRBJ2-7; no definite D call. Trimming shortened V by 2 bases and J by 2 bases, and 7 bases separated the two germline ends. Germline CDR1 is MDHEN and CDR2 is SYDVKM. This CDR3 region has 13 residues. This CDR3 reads CASSLDSTYEQYF. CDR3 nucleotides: TGTGCCAGCAGTTTAGACTCCACCTACGAGCAGTACTTC.

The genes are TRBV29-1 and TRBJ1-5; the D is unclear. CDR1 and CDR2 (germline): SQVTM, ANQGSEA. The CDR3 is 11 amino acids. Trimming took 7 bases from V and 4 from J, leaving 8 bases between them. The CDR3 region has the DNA TGCAGCGCCGGGGAAAATCAGCCCCAGCATTTT. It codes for CSAGENQPQHF.